The clone carrying this T cell receptor (beta chain) is hyperexpanded. The antigen is not known. This CDR3 is built from 16 residues. Trimming cost V 5 bases and J 7 bases; bases outside gene matches: 15. Amplification of TRBV12-4/TRBJ1-2 clonotypes used adaptor-ligated barcode primers. TCRdb analysed the multiplex PCR reads with MiXCR anew, one entry per CDR3 protein. The sample includes some 290 distinct CDR3 sequences, roughly a fifth of them seen just once. The sorted Tregs were CD4+CD25+CD127-/low cells. Regarding the study as a whole: Naive CD4+ cells shared around an eighth of tumor Treg sequences. Tumor Tregs overlapped most with tumor, then blood, naive CD4+ cells. The TCR gene usage of tumor memory CD4+ T cells clustered together with blood and lymph node memory CD4+ cells and with lymph node naive CD4+ cells.

The chain recombines TRBV12-3 or TRBV12-4 with TRBJ1-2; 8 bases align to TRBD1. The TCR originated in a female donor with breast cancer. The specimen was Tregs sorted from blood. CDR3 in DNA: TGTGCCAGCAGTAATCGTCGGACAGGGAGTATCGGTGGCTACACCTTC. This codes for CASSNRRTGSIGGYTF.